Listed below are T cell receptor beta chains from one sample, sequenced in a study of cytomegalovirus exposure and HLA in healthy donors. Assay: immunoSEQ multiplex PCR; the TCRdb copy retains only in-frame clones and omits some. The sample includes fewer than 90,000 clones, around 74% seen only once; the top ten take roughly a tenth. The sequenced sample was PBMCs. All receptors derive from a man aged 25 to 40 in good health and CMV-seropositive. The CDR3 runs from the conserved cysteine through the conserved F or W. The D gene is left open where the match is weak. A row's size may be missing; if present it is once, few, many or a size class.

V,size,D,J,CDR3,DNA
TRBV27,.,.,TRBJ1-1,CASSQQLQGTEAFF,TGTGCCAGCAGCCAGCAGTTACAGGGCACTGAAGCTTTCTTT
TRBV19,.,TRBD1,TRBJ1-6,CAIGTGANNSPLHF,TGTGCCATAGGGACAGGAGCTAATAATTCACCCCTCCACTTT
TRBV7-6,.,.,TRBJ1-2,CASSLGQNRESNYGYTF,TGTGCCAGCAGCTTGGGGCAAAACAGGGAATCTAACTATGGCTACACCTTC
TRBV2,few,.,TRBJ1-1,CASRREVGSTEAFF,TGTGCCAGCAGGAGAGAAGTGGGGAGCACTGAAGCTTTCTTT
TRBV18,.,.,TRBJ2-1,CASSLGTSSYNEQFF,TGTGCCAGCTCACTTGGCACCAGCTCCTACAATGAGCAGTTCTTC
TRBV7-9,.,TRBD2,TRBJ2-3,CASRGTSGGLDTQYF,TGTGCCAGCAGGGGGACTAGCGGGGGGCTAGATACGCAGTATTTT
TRBV9,.,TRBD1,TRBJ1-6,CASSVGTQGANSPLHF,TGTGCCAGCAGCGTAGGAACGCAGGGGGCTAATTCACCCCTCCACTTT
TRBV6-1,.,.,TRBJ2-2,CASILGSVAGELFF,TGTGCCAGCATTCTCGGTAGTGTAGCCGGGGAGCTGTTTTTT
TRBV7-2,.,.,TRBJ2-3,CASSGDFLITDTQYF,TGTGCCAGCAGCGGGGACTTTTTAATCACAGATACGCAGTATTTT
TRBV5-4,.,TRBD1,TRBJ2-7,CASSPYRGPYEQYF,TGTGCCAGCAGCCCCTACAGGGGGCCCTACGAGCAGTACTTC
TRBV7-9,.,.,TRBJ2-7,CASSGEGDRFYEQYF,TGTGCCAGCAGCGGGGAGGGGGACCGCTTCTACGAGCAGTACTTC
TRBV9,.,.,TRBJ2-5,CASSASGARETQYF,TGTGCCAGCAGCGCCTCAGGGGCGCGGGAGACCCAGTACTTC
TRBV30,once,.,TRBJ2-7,CAGSADYEQYF,TGTGCCGGGAGTGCAGACTACGAGCAGTACTTC
TRBV9,.,.,TRBJ2-5,CASSVGGGRETQYF,TGTGCCAGCAGCGTAGGGGGGGGCCGGGAGACCCAGTACTTC
TRBV2,.,.,TRBJ2-1,CASVYRTDAYLYNEQFF,TGTGCCAGCGTGTATCGGACAGACGCCTACCTCTACAATGAGCAGTTCTTC
TRBV19,.,TRBD2,TRBJ2-7,CASSPSRLAGAAYEQYF,TGTGCCAGTAGCCCCTCTCGACTAGCGGGGGCAGCCTACGAGCAGTACTTC
TRBV5-1,.,TRBD1,TRBJ2-3,CASSLADRVGTDTQYF,TGCGCCAGCAGCTTGGCCGACAGGGTAGGCACAGATACGCAGTATTTT
TRBV6-5,few,TRBD2,TRBJ2-7,CASSYSSASGYEQYF,TGTGCCAGCAGTTACTCGAGTGCTAGCGGGTACGAGCAGTACTTC
TRBV5-1,.,.,TRBJ2-3,CASSLADRPSTDTQYF,TGCGCCAGCAGCTTGGCCGACAGACCAAGCACAGATACGCAGTATTTT
TRBV12-5,.,.,TRBJ2-5,CASGSRPLQETQYF,TGTGCTAGTGGTTCGCGGCCTCTCCAAGAGACCCAGTACTTC
TRBV6-6,.,TRBD1,TRBJ2-7,CASNSGTGGVEQYF,TGTGCCAGCAATTCCGGGACAGGGGGCGTCGAGCAGTACTTC
TRBV27,.,TRBD1,TRBJ1-1,CASSTAYPGQGRVNTEAFF,TGTGCCAGCAGTACTGCGTACCCGGGACAGGGACGCGTGAACACTGAAGCTTTCTTT
TRBV7-8,.,TRBD1,TRBJ1-5,CASSLDRAYQPQHF,TGTGCCAGCAGCTTGGACAGGGCGTATCAGCCCCAGCATTTT
TRBV5-1,few,.,TRBJ1-1,CASSRYEDTEAFF,TGCGCCAGCAGCAGGTATGAGGACACTGAAGCTTTCTTT
TRBV4-2,few,.,TRBJ1-6,CASSNADRYNSPLHF,TGTGCCAGCAGCAACGCCGACAGATATAATTCACCCCTCCACTTT
TRBV4-1,.,.,TRBJ1-3,CASSQGGVSGISGNTIYF,TGCGCCAGCAGCCAAGGGGGTGTTTCAGGGATCTCTGGAAACACCATATATTTT
TRBV6-5,.,.,TRBJ1-3,CASRPQGTGNTIYF,TGTGCCAGCAGGCCCCAGGGAACCGGAAACACCATATATTTT
TRBV5-6,.,.,TRBJ1-6,CASSLPGKAYNSPLHF,TGTGCCAGCAGCTTGCCAGGGAAAGCCTATAATTCACCCCTCCACTTT
TRBV28,.,TRBD2,TRBJ2-5,CASSGWGGTQYF,TGTGCCAGCAGTGGTTGGGGGGGGACCCAGTACTTC